The sequence of this T cell receptor (beta chain) was determined in a study of synovial regulatory T cells in juvenile arthritis. The study's findings and limits: Largely private between patients, iaTreg TCR repertoires showed partial overlap with synovial Teff and blood CPL repertoires. Synovial Treg CDR3 sequences overlapped more with iaTregs than other circulating Tregs.

Synovial fluid was collected with matched peripheral blood from each patient with active arthritis. This clone is medium-sized by frequency. Its target is not known. Produced via immunoSEQ multiplex PCR; TCRdb's table is partial and in-frame only. In all, the sample yields under 3,000 clones. The CDR3 contains 17 residues. The protein alone is recorded here. Germline V gives CDR1 LNHNV, CDR2 YYDKDF (reference sequence). The sample was Treg cells from the synovium. The V gene is TRBV15, the J gene TRBJ2-3; with no DNA, the TCRdb D assignment of TRBD2 cannot be verified. The clonotype originates from a donor younger than 30 with juvenile idiopathic arthritis. CDR3: CATSRRTSGRSGDTQYF.